What follows describes a single T cell receptor (beta chain). These data come from a study of blood T cell repertoires in COVID-19. Across the study: Researchers got acute and convalescent COVID-19 samples from the United States, Italy and Spain. The cDNA or gDNA used as material had been derived from T cells, B-cell-depleted T cells, or PBMCs.

With 4 bases removed from V and 7 bases from J, the gap between germline ends came to 17 bases. The germline gives CDR1 MDHEN, CDR2 SYDVKM. CDR3 length equals 15 residues. Original methodology: Reference gene primers were amplified, and this amplification served to estimate nucleated cell counts. The repertoire was sequenced with immunoSEQ multiplex PCR; TCRdb's copy has only in-frame clones and lacks some. V and J calls and clone size are those listed in that table; D and trimming were worked out from the DNA. Here the sample spans a few hundred thousand clones, over 80% being singletons. Allocation to cohorts depended on clinical history reported by the participants.

The V call is TRBV28, the J call TRBJ2-1; D is perhaps TRBD2 (6 bases). Sequencing was done on a sample of PBMCs or T cells enriched from blood (not recorded which). The sequence was collected from a man between 18 and 35 years old with acute COVID-19. CDR3 amino acids: CASSSPGLTPNEQFF. The CDR3 DNA follows: TGTGCCAGCAGTTCGCCGGGACTCACCCCGAATGAGCAGTTCTTC. Based on the CDR3 plus reference TRBV28 and TRBJ2-1, the full variable domain is DVKVTQSSRYLVKRTGEKVFLECVQDMDHENMFWYRQDPGLGLRLIYFSYDVKMKEKGDIPEGYSVSREKKERFSLILESASTNQTSMYLCASSSPGLTPNEQFFGPGTRLTVL.